The 14 T cell receptor beta chains below were found in one sample sequenced in a study of T cells in Graves' hyperthyroidism and ophthalmopathy. Amplified regions were TCR beta CDR3 sequences from RNA transcripts. Carried out on the TCR CDR3, a first-round RT-PCR used the HTBI primer set. MiXCR, run by TCRdb on the multiplex PCR reads, gives a single entry per CDR3 protein. The sample shows under 450,000 distinct CDR3 sequences, less than 20% of them seen only once. The specimen was blood. The receptor source for this set is a woman aged 18-35 years with Graves' hyperthyroidism.

This clonotype appeared many times. The chain uses TRBV29-1 and TRBJ2-7, with D perhaps assigned TRBD1 or TRBD2 (5 bases each). V lost 6 bases and J 0 bases, leaving 9 bases between the germline ends. Germline lookup yields CDR1 SQVTM and CDR2 ANQGSEA. The CDR3 runs to 12 residues. The CDR3 bases are TGCAGCGTCTCAGGGAGCTCCTACGAGCAGTACTTC. Amino acid sequence: CSVSGSSYEQYF.

Points on this clonotype: It may be a read error: a sequence one base away is much more abundant. The V call is TRBV28, the J call TRBJ2-2; 11 bases line up with TRBD2. Germline CDR1 and CDR2: MDHEN and SYDVKM. CDR3 length: 17 amino acids. J lost 7 bases, V lost 6 bases, and 13 bases had no gene match. The CDR3 loop is CASRTVAGGPSIGELFF. Here the CDR3 DNA reads TGTGCCAGCAGGACGGTAGCGGGGGGGCCCAGCATCGGGGAGCTGTTTTTT.

There are a few counts of this clonotype. The chain combines TRBV16 with TRBJ1-2; D gene ambiguous. The CDR3 extends over 15 amino acids. V dropped 2 bases and J dropped 1 base, with 11 bases sitting between them. Germline-derived CDR1 and CDR2 are KGHSY and FQNENV. The CDR3 sequence: CASSQPTRLNYGYTF. CDR3 in DNA: TGTGCCAGCAGCCAACCTACAAGGCTTAACTATGGCTACACCTTC. Together with reference TRBV16 and TRBJ1-2, the CDR3 gives the full variable domain: GEEVAQTPKHLVRGEGQKAKLYCAPIKGHSYVFWYQQVLKNEFKFLISFQNENVFDETGMPKERFSAKCLPNSPCSLEIQATKLEDSAVYFCASSQPTRLNYGYTFGSGTRLTVV.

This clonotype was recorded many times. V is TRBV10-3 and J is TRBJ2-5; 9 nucleotides match TRBD1. Germline lookup yields CDR1 ENHRY and CDR2 SYGVKD. The V gene end was trimmed by 4 bases and the J gene end by 1 base; junction bases not matched to a gene: 4. The CDR3 spans 15 residues. This chain's CDR3 is CAISGGQGVQETQYF. The CDR3 bases are TGTGCCATCAGTGGGGGACAGGGCGTCCAAGAGACCCAGTACTTC.

This clonotype was observed a handful of times. The V and J genes are TRBV4-1 and TRBJ2-1; D is unresolved. From germline, CDR1 is MGHRA and CDR2 YSYEKL. Trimming took 4 bases from V and 6 from J, leaving 7 bases between them. CDR3 length equals 12 residues. CDR3 sequence (DNA): TGCGCCAGCAGCCGCGAAGGCAATGAGCAGTTCTTC. It codes for CASSREGNEQFF.

This clonotype was counted ten times or more. V gene TRBV12-3 or TRBV12-4 combines with J gene TRBJ1-5; TRBD1 might be the D (6 bases). This CDR3 is 15 amino acids long. Trimming removed 5 bases from V and 2 bases from J, with 13 bases in between. Here the CDR3 reads CASSPGEFGNQPQHF. Here the CDR3 DNA reads TGTGCCAGCAGTCCAGGGGAATTCGGCAATCAGCCCCAGCATTTT.

In its sample, this clonotype was seen many times. The CDR3 spells CASSLEVGTAADTQYF. For the CDR3, the DNA is TGTGCCAGCAGTTTAGAAGTGGGGACAGCTGCAGATACGCAGTATTTT. The V and J genes are TRBV12-3 or TRBV12-4 and TRBJ2-3, with 7 positions matching TRBD1. The CDR3 is 16 amino acids. Trimming took 1 base from V and 4 from J; bases not matched to a gene: 8.

This clonotype was found many times. The chain combines TRBV6-1 with TRBJ2-2; TRBD2 might be the D (6 bases). The CDR3 loop spans 14 amino acids. The germline V gene has CDR1 MNHNS and CDR2 SASEGT. Trimming took 6 bases from V and 7 from J, leaving 15 bases between them. This chain's CDR3 is CASRPRGSGGELFF. For the CDR3, the DNA is TGTGCCAGCAGGCCACGGGGGAGTGGCGGGGAGCTGTTTTTT.

This clonotype showed up many times. This chain connects TRBV2 to TRBJ2-3; no clear D. In germline, CDR1 is SNHLY, CDR2 FYNNEI. V was clipped by 8 bases and J by 6 bases, with 9 bases between them. The CDR3 totals 11 residues. The CDR3 sequence is CASGIRDTQYF. CDR3 in DNA: TGTGCCAGCGGTATTAGGGATACGCAGTATTTT. Together with reference TRBV2 and TRBJ2-3, the CDR3 gives the full variable domain: EPEVTQTPSHQVTQMGQEVILRCVPISNHLYFYWYRQILGQKVEFLVSFYNNEISEKSEIFDDQFSVERPDGSNFTLKIRSTKLEDSAMYFCASGIRDTQYFGPGTRLTVL.

This clonotype has a count of ten or more. The rearrangement joins TRBV5-6 to TRBJ2-3; D might be TRBD2 (7 bases). Trimming stripped 0 bases from V and 1 base from J, with 12 bases between. Per germline, CDR1 SGHDT and CDR2 YYEEEE. The CDR3 covers 16 residues. DNA for the CDR3: TGTGCCAGCAGCTTGGGGGCGGGGGCCCGCACAGATACGCAGTATTTT. This translates into CASSLGAGARTDTQYF. Full variable domain (outside the CDR3, taken from reference TRBV5-6 and TRBJ2-3): DAGVTQSPTHLIKTRGQQVTLRCSPKSGHDTVSWYQQALGQGPQFIFQYYEEEERQRGNFPDRFSGHQFPNYSSELNVNALLLGDSALYLCASSLGAGARTDTQYFGPGTRLTVL.

This clonotype appeared many times. The V and J genes are TRBV6-1 and TRBJ1-2; D unclear. The V end was cut by 5 bases, the J end by 4 bases, with 11 bases between. The CDR3 runs to 13 residues. Looked up from germline, CDR1 is MNHNS and CDR2 is SASEGT. This chain's CDR3 is CASSMEALYGYTF. CDR3 DNA sequence: TGTGCCAGCAGTATGGAAGCCCTCTATGGCTACACCTTC.

Note on this clonotype: One base away lies a much larger clone, so this may be a sequencing read error. The chain employs TRBV5-1 and TRBJ2-5, with D possibly being TRBD1 or TRBD2 (6 bases each). Per germline, CDR1 SGHRS and CDR2 YFSETQ. Deletions cut 0 bases from V and 5 bases from J, with 14 bases between. The CDR3 runs to 15 residues. The CDR3: CASSLGDWGPETQYF. CDR3 in DNA: TGCGCCAGCAGCTTGGGGGACTGGGGGCCCGAGACCCAGTACTTC.

V and J are TRBV4-2 and TRBJ2-3, with D perhaps given as TRBD1 or TRBD2 (6 bases each). Germline loops: CDR1 LGHNA, CDR2 YNFKEQ. The CDR3 is 15 amino acids. V lost 5 bases to trimming and J lost 6 bases, with 18 bases between them. The CDR3 reads CASSTRGGQMDTQYF. DNA for the CDR3: TGTGCCAGCAGCACCAGAGGGGGGCAGATGGATACGCAGTATTTT.

This clonotype was counted at least ten times. V usage is TRBV28 and J usage is TRBJ2-1; maybe TRBD2 (5 bases). CDR3 length: 12 residues. CDR1 and CDR2 from the germline V gene are MDHEN and SYDVKM. Deletions cut 6 bases from V and 10 bases from J, with 13 bases between. CDR3 residues: CASSRATGEQFF. CDR3 DNA sequence: TGTGCCAGCAGCCGAGCAACGGGAGAGCAGTTCTTC.